This record covers a single T cell receptor beta chain. This CDR3 comprises 15 residues. CDR1 and CDR2 (germline): SGHTA, FQGNSA. V lost 5 bases to trimming and J lost 5 bases; unmatched junction nucleotides: 7. The data are from a study of blood T cell repertoires in COVID-19. Study context: Whether acute or convalescent, the COVID-19 samples came from the United States, Italy and Spain.

The study recruited people aged roughly 18 to 95 years across roughly 23 US areas. Donors were grouped by their self-reported clinical history. Before being deemed recovered, Cohort 3 donors had two negative PCRs, clearance, or symptom resolution. Libraries were prepared by immunoSEQ multiplex PCR; TCRdb keeps only in-frame clonotypes and omits some of them. The repertoire holds 150,000 to 190,000 clones, with roughly 80% as singletons. J is TRBJ1-4 and V is TRBV7-2; TRBD1 matches 8 bases. The sequenced sample was PBMCs or T cells enriched from blood (not recorded which). The clonotype comes from a man between 50 and 59 years old who had recovered from COVID-19. Here the CDR3 DNA reads TGTGCCAGCAGCACCATCGGGACAGGCAATGAAAAACTGTTTTTT. Protein product: CASSTIGTGNEKLFF.